The 31 T cell receptor beta chains given below trace back to one sample, sequenced in a study of T cell repertoires in cytomegalovirus infection. TCRdb re-analysed the reads in MiXCR, keeping a single row per CDR3 protein. The profile shows about 530,000 distinct CDR3 sequences, about 30% of them singletons. Sample: PBMCs. The receptor set was obtained from a human donor in good health (CMV status not recorded). Some clones in this sample may be carry-over from other donors' samples.

This clonotype was found a few times. The rearrangement uses TRBV4-1 and TRBJ2-5; D remains unclear. Germline V gene sequence: CDR1 MGHRA, CDR2 YSYEKL. The CDR3 loop spans 14 amino acids. The ends were cut back, 3 bases at V and 5 bases at J, with 13 bases in the middle. The CDR3 DNA reads TGCGCCAGCAGCCAGGCCGTGGGCCAGGAGACCCAGTACTTC. This gives the protein CASSQAVGQETQYF.

This chain connects TRBV6-5 to TRBJ1-1; possibly TRBD1 for D (5 bases). Deletions cut 5 bases from V and 6 bases from J, with 7 bases between. Germline V gives CDR1 MNHEY, CDR2 SVGAGI. The CDR3 runs to 11 residues. The CDR3 bases are TGTGCCAGCAGTACGACAGCTGAAGCTTTCTTT. Its protein product is CASSTTAEAFF.

This clonotype was counted only a few times. The chain links TRBV6-5 to TRBJ2-2, with D possibly TRBD2 on 6 matching bases. V was clipped by 2 bases and J by 3 bases, with 13 bases between them. From germline, CDR1 is MNHEY and CDR2 SVGAGI. The CDR3 spans 16 residues. In DNA form, the CDR3 reads TGTGCCAGCAGTTACGGCGGAGGGCCCGACACCGGGGAGCTGTTTTTT. Amino acids: CASSYGGGPDTGELFF.

This clonotype showed up many times. The CDR3 region is CASSALAGGLAKNIQYF. DNA of the CDR3: TGTGCCAGCAGTGCCCTAGCGGGTGGGCTAGCCAAAAACATTCAGTACTTC. V usage is TRBV6-1 and J usage is TRBJ2-4, with TRBD2 matching 8 bases. The V segment lost 4 bases and the J segment 0 bases; nucleotides outside the gene matches: 8. The CDR3 extends over 17 amino acids. The germline V gene has CDR1 MNHNS and CDR2 SASEGT.

V gene TRBV9 combines with J gene TRBJ1-1; no reliable D call. The V and J ends lost 1 base and 0 bases respectively, with 10 bases between them. The length of the CDR3 is 15 residues. Germline V gene sequence: CDR1 SGDLS, CDR2 YYNGEE. The DNA for the CDR3 is TGTGCCAGCAGCGTAAGCGCAGGCATGAACACTGAAGCTTTCTTT. As protein: CASSVSAGMNTEAFF.

CDR3 in amino acids: CASSPTGTSGDTQYF. DNA of the CDR3: TGTGCCAGCAGCCCAACCGGGACTAGCGGAGATACGCAGTATTTT. The J gene is TRBJ2-3, the V gene TRBV9, with 11 positions matching TRBD2. This CDR3 spans 15 amino acids. Looked up from germline, CDR1 is SGDLS and CDR2 is YYNGEE. J lost 5 bases, V lost 4 bases, and 6 bases had no gene match. The full variable domain, with the rest looked up from reference TRBV9 and TRBJ2-3, is DSGVTQTPKHLITATGQRVTLRCSPRSGDLSVYWYQQSLDQGLQFLIQYYNGEERAKGNILERFSAQQFPDLHSELNLSSLELGDSALYFCASSPTGTSGDTQYFGPGTRLTVL.

V usage is TRBV12-5 and J usage is TRBJ2-3; D might be TRBD1 (6 bases). Trimming stripped 5 bases from V and 0 bases from J, with 9 bases between. CDR1 and CDR2 from the germline V gene are LGHNT and FRNRAP. This CDR3 region has 14 residues. CDR3 residues: CASGQGGSTDTQYF. The CDR3 DNA reads TGTGCTAGTGGTCAAGGGGGTAGCACAGATACGCAGTATTTT.

The chain uses TRBV6-5 and TRBJ2-7; TRBD1 matches 7 bases. V shed 0 bases, J shed 3 bases, and the junction held 2 bases outside the gene matches. Germline-derived CDR1 and CDR2 are MNHEY and SVGAGI. The CDR3 loop spans 14 amino acids. CDR3: CASSYSRTGYEQYV. CDR3 nucleotide sequence: TGTGCCAGCAGTTACTCCCGGACAGGCTACGAGCAGTACGTC.

The chain employs TRBV5-1 and TRBJ2-1; 8 nucleotides match TRBD2. CDR1 is SGHRS and CDR2 is YFSETQ in the germline V gene. The J segment lost 7 bases and the V segment lost 0 bases, leaving 6 bases of the junction unmatched. The CDR3 runs 15 residues. CDR3 loop: CASSLESGGLNEQFF. In DNA form, the CDR3 reads TGCGCCAGCAGCTTGGAATCGGGAGGGCTTAATGAGCAGTTCTTC. Together with reference TRBV5-1 and TRBJ2-1, the CDR3 gives the full variable domain: KAGVTQTPRYLIKTRGQQVTLSCSPISGHRSVSWYQQTPGQGLQFLFEYFSETQRNKGNFPGRFSGRQFSNSRSEMNVSTLELGDSALYLCASSLESGGLNEQFFGPGTRLTVL.

The table lists this clonotype with a few counts. The chain has TRBV19 and TRBJ1-1; 8 positions match TRBD1. The CDR3 length is 17 residues. V dropped 5 bases and J dropped 4; count of bases not matched to a gene: 15. The germline CDR1 and CDR2 sequences are LNHDA and SQIVND (reference sequence). The DNA of the CDR3 is TGTGCCAGTAGTGGAAGGGACAGGCTCCTAGGGGGCACTGAAGCTTTCTTT. This encodes CASSGRDRLLGGTEAFF.

The rearrangement joins TRBV15 to TRBJ1-2; a weak D match, TRBD1 (6 bases). Trimming left V 5 bases short and J 3 bases short, with 19 bases between. CDR1 and CDR2 from the germline V gene are LNHNV and YYDKDF (reference sequence). The length of the CDR3 is 16 residues. CDR3 in DNA: TGTGCCACCAGCTCCGGGGGCCCAGGGAAGGACTATGGCTACACCTTC. This encodes CATSSGGPGKDYGYTF.

The V gene is TRBV5-1, the J gene TRBJ2-3; 8 bases match TRBD2. V shed 2 bases and J 3 bases; nucleotides not matched to a gene: 8. The CDR3 totals 16 residues. Germline V gives CDR1 SGHRS, CDR2 YFSETQ. CDR3 in DNA: TGCGCCAGCAGCTTTCGTGAAGCGGGAGTTACAGATACGCAGTATTTT. It specifies CASSFREAGVTDTQYF.

This clonotype turned up a few times. The CDR3 spells CASTLRGERGETQYF. Written as DNA, the CDR3 is TGTGCCAGCACCCTGAGAGGGGAGAGGGGAGAGACCCAGTACTTC. The chain links TRBV7-9 to TRBJ2-5, with D perhaps being TRBD1 or TRBD2 (5 bases each). The CDR3 is 15 amino acids. Looked up from germline, CDR1 is SEHNR and CDR2 is FQNEAQ (reference sequence). Between the trimmed V and J ends, which lost 7 bases and 4 bases, there was a span of 19 bases.

The sample holds one count of this clonotype. The CDR3 region is CASSYPRSDGNEQFF. CDR3 DNA sequence: TGTGCCAGCAGTTACCCACGTTCGGACGGCAATGAGCAGTTCTTC. The chain uses TRBV6-6 and TRBJ2-1, with unresolved D. The germline V gene encodes CDR1 MNHNY and CDR2 SVGAGI (reference sequence). CDR3 length equals 15 residues. The V end was cut by 2 bases, the J end by 6 bases, with 14 bases between.

In its sample, this clonotype was seen once. The genes are TRBV7-9 and TRBJ2-2; no definite D call. V was clipped by 5 bases and J by 4 bases, with 11 bases between them. The length of the CDR3 is 14 residues. Germline V lookup: CDR1 SEHNR, CDR2 FQNEAQ (reference sequence). CDR3 sequence (DNA): TGTGCCAGCAGCCCGGGCGGTTCCACCGGGGAGCTGTTTTTT. Its protein is CASSPGGSTGELFF. The complete variable domain, with remaining parts taken from reference TRBV7-9 and TRBJ2-2, reads DTGVSQNPRHKITKRGQNVTFRCDPISEHNRLYWYRQTLGQGPEFLTYFQNEAQLEKSRLLSDRFSAERPKGSFSTLEIQRTEQGDSAMYLCASSPGGSTGELFFGEGSRLTVL.

The chain recombines TRBV9 with TRBJ1-6; a weak D match, TRBD1 (6 bases). This CDR3 comprises 14 residues. In germline, CDR1 is SGDLS, CDR2 YYNGEE. The V end lost 0 bases, the J end lost 8 bases, and 9 bases lay between the germline ends. For the CDR3, the DNA is TGTGCCAGCAGCGTAGCGCCAGGGGATTCACCCCTCCACTTT. It codes for CASSVAPGDSPLHF.

There are many counts of this clonotype. The chain is built from TRBV10-3 and TRBJ2-3; 9 positions match TRBD2. V was clipped by 8 bases and J by 1 base; unmatched bases: 4. The CDR3 loop spans 14 amino acids. The V gene's germline CDR1 is ENHRY and CDR2 SYGVKD. The CDR3 here is CAIAQREGTDTQYF. The CDR3 DNA is TGTGCCATCGCCCAGCGGGAGGGCACAGATACGCAGTATTTT.

This clonotype has only a few counts. V and J are TRBV27 and TRBJ2-1, with 12 nucleotides matching TRBD2. Per the germline V gene, CDR1 is MNHEY and CDR2 is SMNVEV (reference sequence). The CDR3 runs to 20 residues. The V gene end was trimmed by 1 base and the J gene end by 3 bases; junction bases not matched to a gene: 13. As DNA, the CDR3 is TGTGCCAGCAGTTTATTTCGAGGGACTAGCGGGTCTCATAACTACAATGAGCAGTTCTTC. Translating gives CASSLFRGTSGSHNYNEQFF.

The chain joins TRBV5-4 to TRBJ2-5; the match to TRBD2 covers 9 bases. V lost 1 base to trimming and J lost 3 bases; unmatched junction nucleotides: 10. The V gene's germline CDR1 is SGHNT and CDR2 YYREEE (reference sequence). The CDR3 is 17 residues long. Here the CDR3 reads CASSLFGLAGAKETQYF. The CDR3 DNA follows: TGTGCCAGCAGCTTGTTTGGATTAGCGGGAGCGAAAGAGACCCAGTACTTC.

This clonotype has a handful of counts. The CDR3 spells CASSLGGGPSYEQYF. CDR3 nucleotide sequence: TGTGCCAGCAGTTTGGGGGGGGGGCCCTCCTACGAGCAGTACTTC. J is TRBJ2-7 and V is TRBV27; possible D gene TRBD2, 7 bases. This CDR3 is built from 15 residues. The germline gives CDR1 MNHEY, CDR2 SMNVEV (reference sequence). V was pared by 3 bases and J by 0 bases, with 12 bases between.

This clonotype was seen a handful of times. This chain joins TRBV4-1 and TRBJ2-3; D might be TRBD1 (5 bases). Trimming pared 3 bases from V and 5 bases from J, leaving 9 bases between. The germline gives CDR1 MGHRA, CDR2 YSYEKL. This CDR3 comprises 13 residues. The CDR3 DNA follows: TGCGCCAGCAGCCAGGGGCTCCAAGATACGCAGTATTTT. Its protein is CASSQGLQDTQYF.

This clonotype was picked up a small number of times. The chain carries TRBV12-3 or TRBV12-4 and TRBJ2-2; 9 bases line up with TRBD1. V was clipped by 3 bases and J by 6 bases; unmatched bases: 8. The CDR3 runs to 16 residues. CDR3 DNA: TGTGCCAGCAGTTTTAGGGGACAGGGTTACGCCGGGGAGCTGTTTTTT. This codes for CASSFRGQGYAGELFF.

The sample holds a few counts of this clonotype. This chain links TRBV11-1 with TRBJ2-1, with 10 bases identical to TRBD2. J gave up 10 bases and V 0 bases, and 12 bases lay outside the gene matches. The germline CDR1 and CDR2 sequences are SGHAT and FQDESV (reference sequence). CDR3 length equals 17 residues. The CDR3 reads CASSLALLAGSLREQFF. In DNA, the CDR3 is TGTGCCAGCAGCTTAGCGCTACTAGCGGGGTCCCTCCGAGAGCAGTTCTTC.

This clonotype is a singleton in its sample. The chain is built from TRBV29-1 and TRBJ1-2, with 7 nucleotides matching TRBD1. V shed 3 bases and J 6 bases; nucleotides not matched to a gene: 7. The CDR3 is made up of 13 amino acids. Germline V CDR1 and CDR2: SQVTM, ANQGSEA. The chain's CDR3 is CSVEGRGFHGYTF. CDR3 DNA: TGCAGCGTTGAGGGCAGGGGGTTTCATGGCTACACCTTC.

This clonotype was recorded a few times. The V and J genes are TRBV7-3 and TRBJ1-1, with D maybe TRBD1 (5 bases). This CDR3 contains 16 residues. Germline values: CDR1 SGHTA, CDR2 FQGTGA. The V gene lost 4 bases and the J gene lost 4 bases, with 19 bases spanning the gap. The CDR3 region is CASSSPPRGGRTEAFF. The CDR3 region has the DNA TGTGCCAGCAGCTCTCCCCCTCGGGGGGGTCGCACTGAAGCTTTCTTT. The whole variable domain, remainder taken from reference TRBV7-3 and TRBJ1-1, is GAGVSQTPSNKVTEKGKYVELRCDPISGHTALYWYRQSLGQGPEFLIYFQGTGAADDSGLPNDRFFAVRPEGSVSTLKIQRTERGDSAVYLCASSSPPRGGRTEAFFGQGTRLTVV.

Many counts were recorded for this clonotype. The chain links TRBV6-2 or TRBV6-3 to TRBJ2-4, with D perhaps TRBD2 (6 bases). Germline CDR1 and CDR2: MNHEY and SVGEGT. The CDR3 covers 15 residues. The V and J ends lost 2 bases and 6 bases respectively, with 14 bases between them. Here the CDR3 reads CASSYGSGPGNIQYF. The CDR3 nucleotides are TGTGCCAGCAGTTACGGCAGCGGGCCCGGAAACATTCAGTACTTC.

This clonotype was counted ten times or more. The V call is TRBV24-1, the J call TRBJ2-1; D is perhaps TRBD1 (5 bases). The V end lost 3 bases, the J end lost 0 bases, and 11 bases lay between the germline ends. This CDR3 has 16 residues. CDR1 and CDR2 (germline): KGHDR, SFDVKD. The CDR3 here is CATSDEGASSYNEQFF. CDR3 DNA: TGTGCCACCAGTGATGAAGGGGCCTCCTCCTACAATGAGCAGTTCTTC.

The chain is built from TRBV6-2 or TRBV6-3 and TRBJ2-7; the match to TRBD2 covers 8 bases. With 2 bases clipped from V and 4 bases from J, the junction kept 13 bases outside the gene matches. Germline V gene sequence: CDR1 MNHEY, CDR2 SVGEGT. CDR3 size: 17 residues. In nucleotides, the CDR3 is TGTGCCAGCAGTTACGGGCCAGGGACTAGTATCGGATACGAGCAGTACGTC. Protein sequence: CASSYGPGTSIGYEQYV.

This clonotype was seen more than once but under ten times. CDR3 loop: CASAMGDEQFF. DNA for the CDR3: TGTGCTAGTGCCATGGGGGATGAGCAGTTCTTC. The V call is TRBV12-5, the J call TRBJ2-1, with D perhaps matching TRBD1 or TRBD2 (5 bases each). Germline V CDR1 and CDR2: LGHNT, FRNRAP. The CDR3 runs to 11 residues. V lost 7 bases and J 8 bases, leaving 9 bases between the germline ends.

The chain carries TRBV10-1 and TRBJ2-1; tentatively, D is TRBD1 (5 bases). Germline values: CDR1 WNHNN, CDR2 SYGVQD (reference sequence). The CDR3 totals 15 residues. V was clipped by 0 bases and J by 7 bases, with 13 bases between them. The CDR3 region is CASSESWTSTNEQFF. The CDR3 DNA follows: TGCGCCAGCAGTGAGTCTTGGACAAGTACGAATGAGCAGTTCTTC.

In this sample, this clonotype turned up a few times. The J gene is TRBJ1-3, the V gene TRBV7-9, with 10 bases fitting TRBD1. The CDR3 spans 15 residues. The V gene end was trimmed by 5 bases and the J gene end by 6 bases; junction bases not matched to a gene: 7. CDR1 SEHNR and CDR2 FQNEAQ come from the germline V gene (reference sequence). DNA for the CDR3: TGTGCCAGCAGCATAAGACAGGGGGCGGAAAACACCATATATTTT. Translating it yields CASSIRQGAENTIYF.